This record covers a single TCR beta chain. The data were produced by immunoSEQ multiplex PCR, yet TCRdb's version contains in-frame clones alone and is incomplete. This sample has about 44,000 clones; roughly nine tenths occur once, and the top ten carry 7.3%. Sample time point: peripheral blood 6 weeks after treatment start. This sample stems from a study of PD-L1 blockade in urothelial cancer. The CDR3 has 15 amino acids. Per germline, CDR1 LNHNV and CDR2 YYDKDF (reference sequence). The J segment lost 1 base and the V segment lost 3 bases, leaving 3 bases of the junction unmatched. The sample here was PBMCs, taken around atezolizumab (anti-PD-L1) treatment. This TCR derives from a man between 65 and 80 years old with urothelial cancer. V is TRBV15 and J is TRBJ2-5; TRBD1 matches 9 bases. CDR3 sequence (DNA): TGTGCCACCAGCAGGGGACAGGGCCTCCAAGAGACCCAGTACTTC. Translated: CATSRGQGLQETQYF.